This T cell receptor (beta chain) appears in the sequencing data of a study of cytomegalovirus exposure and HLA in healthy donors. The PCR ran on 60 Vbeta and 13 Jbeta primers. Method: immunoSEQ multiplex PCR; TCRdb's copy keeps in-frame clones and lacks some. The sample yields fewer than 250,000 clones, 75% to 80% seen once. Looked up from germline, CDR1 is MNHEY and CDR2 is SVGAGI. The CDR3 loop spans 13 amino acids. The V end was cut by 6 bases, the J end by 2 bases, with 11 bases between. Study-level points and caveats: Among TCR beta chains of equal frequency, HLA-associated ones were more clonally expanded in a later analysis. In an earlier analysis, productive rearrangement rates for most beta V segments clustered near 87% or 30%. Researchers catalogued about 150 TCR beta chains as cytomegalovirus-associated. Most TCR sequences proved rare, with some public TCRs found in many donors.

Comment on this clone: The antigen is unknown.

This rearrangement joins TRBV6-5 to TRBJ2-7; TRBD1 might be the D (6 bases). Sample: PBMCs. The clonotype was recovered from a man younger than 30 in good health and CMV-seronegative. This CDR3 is CASSDGQPYEQYF. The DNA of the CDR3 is TGTGCCAGCAGCGATGGACAGCCCTACGAGCAGTACTTC.